This TCR beta chain was retrieved from a study of blood T cell repertoires in COVID-19. Per the germline V gene, CDR1 is ENHRY and CDR2 is SYGVKD. The CDR3 totals 14 residues. The V segment lost 4 bases and the J segment 5 bases; nucleotides outside the gene matches: 5. Sequencing was performed with immunoSEQ multiplex PCR; in TCRdb, only in-frame clones are kept and a portion is missing. The table includes roughly 200,000 clones, over 75% detected once. J is TRBJ2-5 and V is TRBV10-3; 9 bases are shared with TRBD1. This TCR was sampled from a person aged 65 to 79 with COVID-19, enrolled during active disease. Sequencing was performed on peripheral blood. For the CDR3, the DNA is TGTGCCATCAGTGGAGGGACAGGGCGGGAGACCCAGTACTTC. Translating gives CAISGGTGRETQYF.